Reported below is one TCR beta chain. Its cognate antigen is unknown. Trimming pared 2 bases from V and 0 bases from J, leaving 6 bases between. CDR1 is SGHTA, CDR2 FQGTGA, per germline. CDR3 size: 14 residues. These data originate in a study of cytomegalovirus exposure and HLA in healthy donors. Study-level background: Tens of millions of unique TCRs from HLA-typed donors made up an early data release.

PCR amplification relied on 60 Vbeta primers (plus 13 Jbeta primers). Method: immunoSEQ multiplex PCR; TCRdb's copy keeps in-frame clones and lacks some. The data hold tens of thousands of clones, with around four fifths observed a single time. Study-level results: A later analysis reported that several of the most significant clusters appeared to be linked to common viral pathogens, among them Epstein-Barr virus.

The sequenced sample was PBMCs. This receptor was obtained from a man aged 40-49 years in good health and CMV-seronegative. V usage is TRBV7-3 and J usage is TRBJ2-3; the D gene is possibly TRBD1 (5 bases). CDR3 amino acids: CASSLDSSTDTQYF. In DNA, the CDR3 is TGTGCCAGCAGCTTAGACAGTAGCACAGATACGCAGTATTTT.